What follows is one T cell receptor beta chain and its context. No antigen is known for it. Data came from immunoSEQ multiplex PCR; TCRdb stores just in-frame clones and leaves some out. This table holds about 96,000 clones, 88% found once. This specimen comes from a study of T cell responses to AZD1222 COVID-19 vaccine. The J segment lost 2 bases and the V segment lost 5 bases, leaving 6 bases of the junction unmatched. The CDR3 sequence is 14 residues long. The germline V gene encodes CDR1 MRHNA and CDR2 SNTAGT. Study-level findings and limits: Donors, mostly white British, included more females; clonal diversity was possibly underestimated. Scientists sampled the repertoires only once the peak T cell response had passed. The study reported that nearly half of spike-specific TCRs target unmutated variant regions.

The TCR sequence derives from an adult in good health. The material was peripheral blood, obtained on day 0 of AZD1222 vaccination. The V and J genes are TRBV6-4 and TRBJ2-7; 7 bases are a match to TRBD1. The CDR3 DNA sequence: TGTGCCAGCAGTAACATCGACAGGGCCTACGAGCAGTACTTC. This codes for CASSNIDRAYEQYF.